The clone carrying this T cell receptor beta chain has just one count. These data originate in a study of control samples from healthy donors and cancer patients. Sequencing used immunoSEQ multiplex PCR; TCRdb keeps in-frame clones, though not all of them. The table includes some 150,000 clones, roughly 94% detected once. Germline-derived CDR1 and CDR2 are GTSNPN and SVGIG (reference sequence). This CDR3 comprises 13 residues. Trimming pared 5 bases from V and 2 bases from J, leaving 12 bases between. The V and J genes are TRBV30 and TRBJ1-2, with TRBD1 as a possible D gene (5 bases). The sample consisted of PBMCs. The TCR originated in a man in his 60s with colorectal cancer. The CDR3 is CAWVKGFNYGYTF. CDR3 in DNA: TGTGCCTGGGTTAAGGGGTTCAACTATGGCTACACCTTC.